This T cell receptor (beta chain) was profiled in a study of blood T cell repertoires in COVID-19. About the research overall: The analysed material was cDNA or gDNA that came from T cells, B-cell-depleted T cells, or PBMCs.

V was pared by 1 base and J by 9 bases, with 7 bases between. The V gene's germline CDR1 is SGHVS and CDR2 FQNEAQ. The length of the CDR3 is 11 residues. Per the original data handling: Amplification from reference gene primers served as the basis for estimated nucleated cell counts. This table comes from immunoSEQ multiplex PCR, and its TCRdb copy is limited to in-frame clones, with some not included. V and J calls and clone size are given by that table; D and trimming were obtained from the DNA. The table includes some 150,000 clones, about 89% detected once. The sequenced sample was peripheral blood. The TCR sequence derives from a man aged 50-60 years with active COVID-19. The chain has TRBV7-8 and TRBJ2-7, with D possibly being TRBD2 (5 bases). The CDR3 spells CASSLDEGQYF. CDR3 in DNA: TGTGCCAGCAGCTTAGATGAGGGGCAGTACTTC. Together with reference TRBV7-8 and TRBJ2-7, the CDR3 gives the full variable domain: GAGVSQSPRYKVAKRGQDVALRCDPISGHVSLFWYQQALGQGPEFLTYFQNEAQLDKSGLPSDRFFAERPEGSVSTLKIQRTQQEDSAVYLCASSLDEGQYFGPGTRLTVT.